One and the same sample provided the 20 T cell receptor beta chains below, sequenced in a study of CD8 T cells in Susac syndrome. About 0.5 to 1 ug RNA was reverse transcribed with random hexamers. Using its own MiXCR run on the immunoSEQ multiplex PCR reads, TCRdb lists one record per CDR3 protein. Here the sample spans under 200,000 distinct CDR3 sequences, 85% to 95% being singletons. The source material was CD4+ T cells from PBMCs. The receptors here all came from a human donor with Susac syndrome.

This chain joins TRBV7-2 and TRBJ2-3, with TRBD2 identical over 15 bases. The CDR3 sequence is 14 residues long. V was pared by 6 bases and J by 8 bases, with 3 bases of the junction left unmatched. CDR1 and CDR2 (germline): SGHTA, FQGNSA. The CDR3 sequence: CASRGLAGGPTQYF. CDR3 in DNA: TGTGCCAGCAGAGGACTAGCGGGGGGGCCTACGCAGTATTTT.

The chain couples TRBV15 to TRBJ1-1; maybe TRBD1 (5 bases). CDR3 size: 14 residues. Germline V gene sequence: CDR1 LNHNV, CDR2 YYDKDF (reference sequence). V lost 0 bases, J lost 7 bases, and 12 bases lay in between. CDR3 in amino acids: CATSRDGGFGEAFF. CDR3 in DNA: TGTGCCACCAGCAGAGATGGGGGGTTCGGTGAAGCTTTCTTT.

The chain is built from TRBV7-6 and TRBJ1-1; D unclear. Trimming removed 0 bases at V and 10 bases at J, with 12 bases between. Germline CDR1 and CDR2: SGHVS and FNYEAQ. This CDR3 has 13 residues. In nucleotides, the CDR3 is TGTGCCAGCAGCTTAGCGCGAGGGATGGGAGCTTTCTTT. Translated, it gives CASSLARGMGAFF.

V and J are TRBV7-7 and TRBJ2-5; TRBD1 is a possible D gene (6 bases). This CDR3 contains 14 residues. Germline V lookup: CDR1 SSHAT, CDR2 FNYEAQ (reference sequence). The V gene lost 5 bases and the J gene lost 1 base, with 11 bases spanning the gap. The CDR3 sequence is CASSPTGFQETQYF. DNA of the CDR3: TGTGCCAGCAGCCCGACAGGATTCCAAGAGACCCAGTACTTC.

The sample holds one count of this clonotype. J is TRBJ1-4 and V is TRBV12-3 or TRBV12-4; D gene unclear. This CDR3 contains 14 residues. Trimming pared 1 base from V and 0 bases from J, leaving 3 bases between. The CDR3 sequence: CASSLGSTNEKLFF. CDR3 in DNA: TGTGCCAGCAGTTTAGGGTCAACTAATGAAAAACTGTTTTTT.

This clonotype came up a few times. This chain uses TRBV5-1 with TRBJ1-1, with a possible D match to TRBD1 (5 bases). Germline CDR1 is SGHRS and CDR2 is YFSETQ. The CDR3 contains 11 residues. The V gene lost 3 bases and the J gene lost 11 bases, with 11 bases spanning the gap. The CDR3 coding sequence is TGCGCCAGCAGCTCGAGGGGTGGCGCTTTCTTT. It translates to CASSSRGGAFF.

Only one count was recorded for this clonotype. The rearrangement links TRBV6-2 or TRBV6-3 to TRBJ1-5; a possible D gene is TRBD1 (6 bases). Trimming removed 2 bases at V and 1 base at J, with 12 bases between. The CDR3 length is 16 residues. Germline CDR1 reads MNHEY; CDR2 reads SVGEGT. The CDR3 bases are TGTGCCAGCAGTTACCGTGGGCAGGGGAGCAATCAGCCCCAGCATTTT. Amino acid sequence: CASSYRGQGSNQPQHF.

The rearrangement joins TRBV29-1 to TRBJ1-2; D remains ambiguous. Looked up from germline, CDR1 is SQVTM and CDR2 is ANQGSEA. V was clipped by 6 bases and J by 7 bases, with 21 bases between them. The CDR3 contains 14 residues. This CDR3 reads CSVLRTSYSGGYTF. CDR3 nucleotides: TGCAGCGTGCTGCGGACCTCCTATTCCGGTGGCTACACCTTC.

J is TRBJ1-1 and V is TRBV30, with D tentatively TRBD1 (6 bases). Trimming left V 0 bases short and J 7 bases short, with 15 bases between. The CDR3 is made up of 14 amino acids. Per the germline V gene, CDR1 is GTSNPN and CDR2 is SVGIG (reference sequence). This CDR3 is CAWSVMGGGVEAFF. Here the CDR3 DNA reads TGTGCCTGGAGTGTAATGGGGGGCGGGGTTGAAGCTTTCTTT.

The chain carries TRBV20-1 and TRBJ2-1; D remains unclear. V lost 3 bases and J 2 bases, leaving 11 bases between the germline ends. The CDR3 is 14 amino acids. The germline gives CDR1 DFQATT, CDR2 SNEGSKA (reference sequence). The CDR3 nucleotides are TGCAGTGCTAGTCTTCGGGCCGCCTACAATGAGCAGTTCTTC. Translating it yields CSASLRAAYNEQFF.

The genes are TRBV14 and TRBJ1-1, with D unresolved. CDR3 length: 17 amino acids. Trimming removed 3 bases from V and 0 bases from J, with 17 bases in between. The V gene's germline CDR1 is SGHDN and CDR2 FVKESK. This CDR3 reads CASSHPGVPTLNTEAFF. The CDR3 DNA follows: TGTGCCAGCAGCCACCCTGGGGTGCCCACCTTGAACACTGAAGCTTTCTTT.

The chain couples TRBV30 to TRBJ2-7; no reliable D call. The V end was cut by 2 bases, the J end by 7 bases, with 18 bases between. This CDR3 comprises 14 residues. In germline, CDR1 is GTSNPN, CDR2 SVGIG (reference sequence). CDR3 in amino acids: CAWSRLGRNQEQYF. As DNA, the CDR3 is TGTGCCTGGAGTCGGCTAGGACGGAACCAGGAGCAGTACTTC.

The chain has TRBV4-2 and TRBJ2-1; 9 positions match TRBD2. The CDR3 totals 16 residues. Germline V gene data show CDR1 as LGHNA and CDR2 as YNFKEQ. The junction had 5 bases not matched to a gene; V was cut back by 3 bases and J by 2 bases. CDR3 in amino acids: CASSQERGETYNEQFF. CDR3 sequence (DNA): TGTGCCAGCAGCCAGGAGCGGGGGGAAACCTACAATGAGCAGTTCTTC.

The chain uses TRBV12-3 or TRBV12-4 and TRBJ2-5; the match to TRBD2 covers 8 bases. J lost 5 bases, V lost 7 bases, and 6 bases had no gene match. The CDR3 covers 13 residues. CDR3 protein: CASTRGGWETQYF. The CDR3 DNA is TGTGCCAGCACCCGGGGGGGCTGGGAGACCCAGTACTTC.

The rearrangement links TRBV15 to TRBJ1-1; no reliable D call. There are 14 residues in the CDR3. The V and J ends lost 0 bases and 0 bases respectively, with 5 bases between them. CDR1 LNHNV and CDR2 YYDKDF come from the germline V gene (reference sequence). The CDR3 DNA follows: TGTGCCACCAGCAGAGAGGGTCTGAACACTGAAGCTTTCTTT. Protein sequence: CATSREGLNTEAFF.

The rearrangement joins TRBV7-2 to TRBJ2-5; the D is unclear. V lost 5 bases to trimming and J lost 2 bases, with 12 bases between them. Germline lookup yields CDR1 SGHTA and CDR2 FQGNSA. The CDR3 is made up of 14 amino acids. The CDR3 spells CASSPGGQQETQYF. The CDR3 coding sequence is TGTGCCAGCAGCCCGGGTGGGCAGCAAGAGACCCAGTACTTC. Drawing the rest from reference TRBV7-2 and TRBJ2-5, the complete variable domain is GAGVSQSPSNKVTEKGKDVELRCDPISGHTALYWYRQSLGQGLEFLIYFQGNSAPDKSGLPSDRFSAERTGGSVSTLTIQRTQQEDSAVYLCASSPGGQQETQYFGPGTRLLVL.

The gene calls are TRBV15 and TRBJ1-3; D uncertain. The CDR3 spans 16 residues. V dropped 0 bases and J dropped 0 bases, with 9 bases sitting between them. CDR1 and CDR2 from the germline V gene are LNHNV and YYDKDF (reference sequence). The CDR3 is CATSRDLTGSGNTIYF. DNA for the CDR3: TGTGCCACCAGCAGAGATTTAACCGGCTCTGGAAACACCATATATTTT.

This chain joins TRBV3-1 and TRBJ2-7, with D tentatively TRBD2 (6 bases). The CDR3 has 16 amino acids. Germline V lookup: CDR1 LGHDT, CDR2 YNNKEL (reference sequence). Trimming shortened V by 4 bases and J by 2 bases, and 18 bases separated the two germline ends. CDR3 residues: CASSRLGGREAYEQYF. In DNA form, the CDR3 reads TGTGCCAGCAGCCGACTCGGAGGCAGGGAGGCCTACGAGCAGTACTTC.

This chain links TRBV14 with TRBJ2-7, with unresolved D. This CDR3 has 12 residues. V lost 6 bases and J lost 3, with 9 bases in between. Germline CDR1 reads SGHDN; CDR2 reads FVKESK. The CDR3 DNA reads as TGTGCCAGCAGTCTTAAACTCTACGAGCAGTACTTC. Translated, it gives CASSLKLYEQYF.

This clonotype showed up just a few times. This CDR3 is CASRDPVNTEAFF. DNA of the CDR3: TGTGCCAGCAGGGACCCAGTGAACACTGAAGCTTTCTTT. J is TRBJ1-1 and V is TRBV6-2 or TRBV6-3, with D hard to call. This CDR3 comprises 13 residues. V was clipped by 6 bases and J by 0 bases, with 8 bases between them. The germline gives CDR1 MNHEY, CDR2 SVGEGT.